Listed below are T cell receptor beta chains from one sample, sequenced in a study of cytomegalovirus exposure and HLA in healthy donors. The data were produced by immunoSEQ multiplex PCR, yet TCRdb's version contains in-frame clones alone and is incomplete. Its listing shows roughly 200,000 clones. The specimen sequenced was PBMCs. All receptors derive from a man younger than 40 in good health and CMV-seronegative. Each CDR3 is given with its conserved first and last residue. The order of the fields is J gene, V gene, D gene, CDR3 protein, CDR3 DNA. The D gene is left open where the match is weak.

j_call: TRBJ2-5
v_call: TRBV7-2
d_call: .
cdr3_aa: CASSLVQGNLQETQYF
cdr3_nt: TGTGCCAGCAGCTTAGTTCAGGGTAATTTACAAGAGACCCAGTACTTC

j_call: TRBJ1-1
v_call: TRBV29-1
d_call: TRBD1
cdr3_aa: CSVRQGTEAFF
cdr3_nt: TGCAGCGTCCGACAGGGAACTGAAGCTTTCTTT

j_call: TRBJ1-1
v_call: TRBV6-6
d_call: .
cdr3_aa: CATRYGGSNTEAFF
cdr3_nt: TGTGCCACCCGTTACGGGGGGTCGAACACTGAAGCTTTCTTT

j_call: TRBJ1-2
v_call: TRBV25-1
d_call: TRBD1
cdr3_aa: CASSELYRGLHYGYTF
cdr3_nt: TGTGCCAGCAGTGAATTATACAGGGGGCTTCACTATGGCTACACCTTC

j_call: TRBJ2-6
v_call: TRBV5-1
d_call: .
cdr3_aa: CASSLTGVAGANVLTF
cdr3_nt: TGCGCCAGCAGCTTAACGGGTGTTGCTGGGGCCAACGTCCTGACTTTC

j_call: TRBJ2-7
v_call: TRBV6-6
d_call: .
cdr3_aa: CASSYQISYEQYF
cdr3_nt: TGTGCCAGCAGTTACCAGATAAGCTACGAGCAGTACTTC

j_call: TRBJ1-2
v_call: TRBV7-2
d_call: .
cdr3_aa: CASSPAGGGYGYTF
cdr3_nt: TGTGCCAGCAGCCCTGCTGGGGGCGGGTATGGCTACACCTTC

j_call: TRBJ1-2
v_call: TRBV7-9
d_call: TRBD1
cdr3_aa: CASSPPGSGQGTNYGYTF
cdr3_nt: TGTGCCAGCAGCCCACCGGGTTCTGGACAGGGAACTAACTATGGCTACACCTTC

j_call: TRBJ1-3
v_call: TRBV2
d_call: TRBD1
cdr3_aa: CASRQGSGNTIYF
cdr3_nt: TGTGCCAGCAGACAGGGGTCTGGAAACACCATATATTTT

j_call: TRBJ2-2
v_call: TRBV5-1
d_call: TRBD1
cdr3_aa: CASSLAVGTDYTGELFF
cdr3_nt: TGCGCCAGCAGCTTGGCCGTTGGGACAGACTACACCGGGGAGCTGTTTTTT

j_call: TRBJ2-3
v_call: TRBV19
d_call: TRBD2
cdr3_aa: CASSSTSGINTQYF
cdr3_nt: TGTGCCAGTAGTTCCACTAGCGGGATTAATACGCAGTATTTT

j_call: TRBJ2-2
v_call: TRBV5-1
d_call: TRBD1
cdr3_aa: CASSSSPDRVNTGELFF
cdr3_nt: TGCGCCAGCAGCTCCTCCCCTGACAGGGTGAACACCGGGGAGCTGTTTTTT

j_call: TRBJ2-5
v_call: TRBV7-9
d_call: .
cdr3_aa: CASSPGDFRETQYF
cdr3_nt: TGTGCCAGCAGCCCAGGGGATTTCCGGGAGACCCAGTACTTC

j_call: TRBJ2-4
v_call: TRBV7-2
d_call: TRBD1
cdr3_aa: CASSSVQGEGGIQYF
cdr3_nt: TGTGCCAGCAGCTCGGTACAGGGGGAAGGTGGCATTCAGTACTTC

j_call: TRBJ1-2
v_call: TRBV19
d_call: TRBD1
cdr3_aa: CASRSQGDGYTF
cdr3_nt: TGTGCCAGTAGGTCACAGGGGGATGGCTACACCTTC

j_call: TRBJ2-5
v_call: TRBV30
d_call: .
cdr3_aa: CAWSWTLQETQYF
cdr3_nt: TGTGCCTGGAGCTGGACTCTGCAAGAGACCCAGTACTTC

j_call: TRBJ1-2
v_call: TRBV9
d_call: TRBD1
cdr3_aa: CASSVASGGTGAYGYTF
cdr3_nt: TGTGCCAGCAGCGTAGCCTCGGGGGGGACAGGGGCCTATGGCTACACCTTC

j_call: TRBJ2-1
v_call: TRBV5-6
d_call: TRBD1
cdr3_aa: CASSSQGQGEQFF
cdr3_nt: TGTGCCAGCAGCTCACAGGGACAGGGGGAGCAGTTCTTC

j_call: TRBJ1-3
v_call: TRBV19
d_call: TRBD1
cdr3_aa: CASRPDRAGNTIYF
cdr3_nt: TGTGCCAGTAGACCCGACAGGGCTGGAAACACCATATATTTT

j_call: TRBJ2-4
v_call: TRBV7-8
d_call: .
cdr3_aa: CASSLRVPPNIQYF
cdr3_nt: TGTGCCAGCAGCTTAAGAGTCCCGCCCAACATTCAGTACTTC

j_call: TRBJ2-7
v_call: TRBV15
d_call: TRBD1
cdr3_aa: CATSFSHLGTDYEQYF
cdr3_nt: TGTGCCACCAGCTTTAGCCATCTAGGGACAGACTACGAGCAGTACTTC

j_call: TRBJ2-7
v_call: TRBV28
d_call: TRBD2
cdr3_aa: CASSLAGEGSYEQYF
cdr3_nt: TGTGCCAGCAGTTTAGCGGGAGAGGGCTCCTACGAGCAGTACTTC

j_call: TRBJ2-2
v_call: TRBV6-5
d_call: TRBD1
cdr3_aa: CASSPGTGNTGELFF
cdr3_nt: TGTGCCAGCAGCCCCGGGACAGGGAACACCGGGGAGCTGTTTTTT

j_call: TRBJ2-7
v_call: TRBV30
d_call: .
cdr3_aa: CAWRGASSYEQYF
cdr3_nt: TGTGCCTGGAGGGGGGCCTCATCCTACGAGCAGTACTTC

j_call: TRBJ2-2
v_call: TRBV5-4
d_call: .
cdr3_aa: CASSSGKGTGELFF
cdr3_nt: TGTGCCAGCAGCTCGGGCAAGGGGACCGGGGAGCTGTTTTTT

j_call: TRBJ1-1
v_call: TRBV2
d_call: .
cdr3_aa: CASSGWGGNTEAFF
cdr3_nt: TGTGCCAGCAGCGGGTGGGGGGGGAACACTGAAGCTTTCTTT

j_call: TRBJ2-1
v_call: TRBV9
d_call: .
cdr3_aa: CASSGRLGQRQFF
cdr3_nt: TGTGCCAGCAGCGGACGATTAGGACAGAGACAGTTCTTC

j_call: TRBJ2-5
v_call: TRBV5-1
d_call: .
cdr3_aa: CASSSHNKETQYF
cdr3_nt: TGCGCCAGCAGCTCGCACAACAAAGAGACCCAGTACTTC

j_call: TRBJ2-7
v_call: TRBV7-9
d_call: TRBD1
cdr3_aa: CASSRQDGTGLVEQYF
cdr3_nt: TGTGCCAGCAGCCGCCAGGATGGGACAGGGCTTGTCGAGCAGTACTTC

j_call: TRBJ1-6
v_call: TRBV7-9
d_call: .
cdr3_aa: CASSLGGSSYNSPLHF
cdr3_nt: TGTGCCAGCAGCTTAGGAGGGAGCTCCTATAATTCACCCCTCCACTTT

j_call: TRBJ1-5
v_call: TRBV7-6
d_call: .
cdr3_aa: CASSRRGGGLNQPQHF
cdr3_nt: TGTGCCAGCAGCCGTCGGGGAGGAGGGCTCAATCAGCCCCAGCATTTT

j_call: TRBJ1-2
v_call: TRBV15
d_call: .
cdr3_aa: CATSRDSSGYTF
cdr3_nt: TGTGCCACCAGCAGGGACAGCTCTGGCTACACCTTC

j_call: TRBJ2-7
v_call: TRBV19
d_call: TRBD1
cdr3_aa: CASSHLGQGFVYEQYF
cdr3_nt: TGTGCCAGTAGCCACCTGGGACAGGGGTTCGTCTACGAGCAGTACTTC

j_call: TRBJ1-4
v_call: TRBV27
d_call: .
cdr3_aa: CASSFANEKLFF
cdr3_nt: TGTGCCAGCAGTTTTGCGAATGAAAAACTGTTTTTT

j_call: TRBJ1-2
v_call: TRBV12-5
d_call: TRBD1
cdr3_aa: CASGSIGTGGLRGYTF
cdr3_nt: TGTGCTAGTGGTTCCATAGGGACAGGGGGCCTCCGTGGCTACACCTTC

j_call: TRBJ2-3
v_call: TRBV5-1
d_call: .
cdr3_aa: CASSLADPRDTQYF
cdr3_nt: TGCGCCAGCAGCTTGGCCGACCCCAGGGATACGCAGTATTTT

j_call: TRBJ1-2
v_call: TRBV11-2
d_call: TRBD1
cdr3_aa: CASSLGAGTASNYGYTF
cdr3_nt: TGTGCCAGCAGCTTAGGCGCCGGGACAGCGTCCAACTATGGCTACACCTTC

j_call: TRBJ1-4
v_call: TRBV6-1
d_call: .
cdr3_aa: CASRRHATNEKLFF
cdr3_nt: TGTGCCAGCAGACGACATGCAACTAATGAAAAACTGTTTTTT

j_call: TRBJ2-1
v_call: TRBV6-5
d_call: TRBD1
cdr3_aa: CASSYEQGVYNEQFF
cdr3_nt: TGTGCCAGCAGTTACGAGCAGGGGGTCTACAATGAGCAGTTCTTC

j_call: TRBJ1-5
v_call: TRBV6-5
d_call: .
cdr3_aa: CASSFRGNQPQHF
cdr3_nt: TGTGCCAGCAGTTTCAGGGGCAATCAGCCCCAGCATTTT

j_call: TRBJ2-7
v_call: TRBV6-5
d_call: .
cdr3_aa: CASSPRGGSYEQYF
cdr3_nt: TGTGCCAGCAGCCCCCGAGGGGGCTCCTACGAGCAGTACTTC